A selection of T cell receptor beta chains follows, all from one sample in a study of T-cell reconstitution after alpha-beta-depleted transplantation in children. Using its own MiXCR run on the PCR reads, TCRdb lists one record per CDR3 protein. The sample consists of about 610,000 distinct CDR3 sequences, 10% to 13% of them appearing once. Material: PBMCs from the stem cell graft donor, obtained from the stem cell graft. These receptors all come from a human donor who donated a stem cell graft to a child with acute myeloid leukemia. Each CDR3 is given with its conserved first and last residue. D genes are given only for firm matches. Some rows have no size entry. The others give once, few or many, or a class for an expanded clone.

D	V	J	size	CDR3	DNA
TRBD1	TRBV29-1	TRBJ2-7	many	CSVEDQDRGRQYF	TGCAGCGTTGAAGATCAGGACAGGGGGCGGCAGTACTTC
NA	TRBV5-6	TRBJ1-1	NA	CASGSQGGAEAFF	TGTGCCAGCGGATCACAGGGTGGTGCTGAAGCTTTCTTT
NA	TRBV15	TRBJ2-3	NA	CATSNQDRGTDTQYF	TGTGCCACCAGCAACCAGGATAGGGGCACAGATACGCAGTATTTT
NA	TRBV6-2/TRBV6-3	TRBJ2-3	few	CATTEQDTQYF	TGTGCCACGACGGAGCAAGATACGCAGTATTTT
NA	TRBV18	TRBJ2-7	NA	CASSPSNPEVLRYEQYF	TGTGCCAGCTCACCTTCTAATCCGGAGGTCCTGCGGTACGAGCAGTACTTC
NA	TRBV5-5	TRBJ1-2	few	CASSRAVGPNYGYTF	TGTGCCAGCAGCCGGGCTGTAGGGCCTAACTATGGCTACACCTTC
TRBD2	TRBV6-1	TRBJ2-1	few	CASRVAGGVYNEQFF	TGTGCCAGCAGGGTAGCGGGAGGGGTCTACAATGAGCAGTTCTTC
TRBD1	TRBV10-3	TRBJ2-1	many	CAISEGTVYNEQFF	TGTGCCATCAGTGAAGGGACAGTGTACAATGAGCAGTTCTTC
NA	TRBV6-4	TRBJ2-1	few	CASSDSYEQFF	TGTGCCAGCAGTGACTCGTACGAGCAGTTCTTC
NA	TRBV5-1	TRBJ2-5	few	CASSPGNSHQETQYF	TGCGCCAGCAGCCCTGGGAACAGCCACCAAGAGACCCAGTACTTC
NA	TRBV20-1	TRBJ2-3	NA	CSARDLGTLGATDTQYF	TGCAGTGCTAGAGATCTGGGCACTCTTGGGGCGACAGATACGCAGTATTTT
TRBD1	TRBV24-1	TRBJ1-5	NA	CATSRTGGGNQPQHF	TGTGCCACCAGTCGCACAGGGGGTGGAAATCAGCCCCAGCATTTT
NA	TRBV12-3/TRBV12-4	TRBJ2-7	few	CASSSRVRPAYEQYF	TGTGCCAGCAGTTCCCGGGTCCGGCCCGCGTACGAGCAGTACTTC
TRBD2	TRBV20-1	TRBJ2-7	NA	CSARDYSGATYEQYF	TGCAGTGCTAGAGATTATAGCGGGGCTACCTACGAGCAGTACTTC
NA	TRBV7-2	TRBJ2-1	many	CASSLRRWNEQFF	TGTGCCAGCAGCTTAAGGAGGTGGAATGAGCAGTTCTTC
NA	TRBV21-1	TRBJ2-1	few	CASSIRDRDHEQFF	TGTGCCAGCAGCATTCGGGACAGGGATCATGAGCAGTTCTTC
TRBD1	TRBV4-3	TRBJ2-7	few	CASSQDKLGTGYAYEQYF	TGCGCCAGCAGCCAAGATAAGTTGGGGACAGGGTACGCCTACGAGCAGTACTTC
NA	TRBV20-1	TRBJ1-6	few	CSASALQGMWSPLHF	TGCAGTGCTAGTGCACTACAGGGCATGTGGTCACCCCTCCACTTT
TRBD2	TRBV12-3/TRBV12-4	TRBJ2-3	many	CASSPNGAGVSTDTQYF	TGTGCCAGCAGCCCCAATGGAGCGGGAGTTAGTACAGATACGCAGTATTTT
NA	TRBV6-5	TRBJ2-1	many	CASSSTGAGDNEQFF	TGTGCCAGCAGTTCTACAGGGGCGGGGGACAATGAGCAGTTCTTC